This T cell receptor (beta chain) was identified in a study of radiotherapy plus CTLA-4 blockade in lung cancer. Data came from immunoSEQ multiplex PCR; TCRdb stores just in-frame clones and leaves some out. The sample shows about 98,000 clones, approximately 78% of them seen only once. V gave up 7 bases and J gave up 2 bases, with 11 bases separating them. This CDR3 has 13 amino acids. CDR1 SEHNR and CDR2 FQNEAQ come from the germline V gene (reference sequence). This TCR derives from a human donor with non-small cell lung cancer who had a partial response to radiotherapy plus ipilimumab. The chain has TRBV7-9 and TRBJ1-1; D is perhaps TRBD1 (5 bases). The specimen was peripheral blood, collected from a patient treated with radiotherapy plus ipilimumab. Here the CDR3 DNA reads TGTGCCAGCACCCCGACAGACAACACTGAAGCTTTCTTT. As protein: CASTPTDNTEAFF.